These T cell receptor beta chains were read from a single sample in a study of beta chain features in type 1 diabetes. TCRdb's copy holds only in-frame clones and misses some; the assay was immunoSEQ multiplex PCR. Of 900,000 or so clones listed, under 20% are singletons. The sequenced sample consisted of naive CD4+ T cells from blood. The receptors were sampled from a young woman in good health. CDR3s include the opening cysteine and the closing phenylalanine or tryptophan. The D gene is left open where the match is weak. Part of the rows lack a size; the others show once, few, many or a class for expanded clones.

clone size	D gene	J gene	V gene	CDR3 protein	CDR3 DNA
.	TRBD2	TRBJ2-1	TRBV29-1	CSVGGLAGVFGRVEQFF	TGCAGCGTTGGCGGACTAGCGGGAGTATTTGGGCGAGTAGAGCAGTTCTTC
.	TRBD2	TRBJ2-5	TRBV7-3	CASSSGLAQETQYF	TGTGCCAGCAGCTCGGGACTAGCTCAAGAGACCCAGTACTTC
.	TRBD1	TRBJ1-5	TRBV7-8	CASSLNVQGRNQPQHF	TGTGCCAGCAGCTTAAACGTACAGGGGCGCAATCAGCCCCAGCATTTT
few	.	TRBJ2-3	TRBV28	CASSGMAGTSTDTQYF	TGTGCCAGCAGCGGAATGGCGGGAACTAGCACAGATACGCAGTATTTT
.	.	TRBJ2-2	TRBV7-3	CASSLTASTGELFF	TGTGCCAGCAGCTTGACAGCTTCTACCGGGGAGCTGTTTTTT
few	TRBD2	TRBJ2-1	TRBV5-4	CASSLRLAKDNEQFF	TGTGCCAGCAGCTTAAGACTAGCGAAAGACAATGAGCAGTTCTTC
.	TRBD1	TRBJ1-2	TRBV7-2	CASSTQGQAGGYTF	TGTGCCAGCAGCACACAGGGACAGGCGGGTGGCTACACCTTC
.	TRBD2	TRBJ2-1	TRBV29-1	CSAVLAGVGEQFF	TGCAGCGCCGTACTAGCGGGAGTTGGTGAGCAGTTCTTC
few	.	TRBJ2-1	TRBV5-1	CASSLDYNEQFF	TGCGCCAGCAGCCTCGACTACAATGAGCAGTTCTTC
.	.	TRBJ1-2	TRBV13	CASSNYREGDYGYTF	TGTGCCAGCAGCAACTACAGGGAAGGTGACTATGGCTACACCTTC
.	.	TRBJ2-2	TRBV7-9	CATSGSTGELFF	TGTGCCACCTCAGGGAGCACCGGGGAGCTGTTTTTT
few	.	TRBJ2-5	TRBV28	CASSVGGGETQYF	TGTGCCAGCAGTGTTGGGGGCGGAGAGACCCAGTACTTC
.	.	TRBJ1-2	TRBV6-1	CASSEAGRDPYGYTF	TGTGCCAGCAGTGAAGCCGGCAGGGACCCATATGGCTACACCTTC
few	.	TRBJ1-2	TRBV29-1	CSVDRGLWGGYTF	TGCAGCGTTGATCGGGGCTTATGGGGTGGCTACACCTTC
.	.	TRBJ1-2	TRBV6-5	CASSRTTGHYTF	TGTGCCAGCAGCCGGACGACAGGCCACTACACCTTC
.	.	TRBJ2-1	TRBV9	CASSAHVGSEQFF	TGTGCCAGCAGCGCACATGTTGGTAGTGAGCAGTTCTTC
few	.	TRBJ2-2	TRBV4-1	CASSQVDDYEGDTGELFF	TGCGCCAGCAGCCAAGTGGACGACTACGAAGGGGACACCGGGGAGCTGTTTTTT
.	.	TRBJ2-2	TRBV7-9	CASSRAAANTGELFF	TGTGCCAGCAGCCGCGCAGCAGCGAACACCGGGGAGCTGTTTTTT
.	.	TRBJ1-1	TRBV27	CASTTWVGAGTTGYTEAFF	TGTGCCAGCACCACGTGGGTTGGGGCAGGGACAACAGGGTACACTGAAGCTTTCTTT
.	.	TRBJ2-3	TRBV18	CASSPFRQGADTQYF	TGTGCCAGCTCACCATTCAGGCAGGGAGCAGATACGCAGTATTTT
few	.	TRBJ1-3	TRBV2	CASVTGLAGNTIYF	TGTGCCAGCGTAACAGGGTTGGCTGGAAACACCATATATTTT
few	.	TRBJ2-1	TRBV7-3	CASSSQGGNEQFF	TGTGCCAGCAGCTCCCAGGGGGGGAATGAGCAGTTCTTC
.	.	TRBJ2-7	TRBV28	CASSIVGYEQYF	TGTGCCAGCAGTATCGTTGGGTACGAGCAGTACTTC
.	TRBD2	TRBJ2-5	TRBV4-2	CASSSGLAGGETQYF	TGTGCCAGCAGCTCGGGACTAGCGGGAGGCGAGACCCAGTACTTC
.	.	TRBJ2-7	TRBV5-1	CASSLERRGPNEQYF	TGCGCCAGCAGCTTGGAGCGGAGGGGGCCAAACGAGCAGTACTTC
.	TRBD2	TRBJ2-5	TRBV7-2	CASSLSGRAVQETQYF	TGTGCCAGCAGCTTGAGCGGGAGGGCCGTCCAAGAGACCCAGTACTTC
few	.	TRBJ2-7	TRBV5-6	CASTLWGRSYEQYF	TGTGCCAGCACCCTGTGGGGTCGCTCCTACGAGCAGTACTTC
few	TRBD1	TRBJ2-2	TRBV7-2	CASSMDRANTGELFF	TGTGCCAGCAGCATGGACAGGGCGAACACCGGGGAGCTGTTTTTT